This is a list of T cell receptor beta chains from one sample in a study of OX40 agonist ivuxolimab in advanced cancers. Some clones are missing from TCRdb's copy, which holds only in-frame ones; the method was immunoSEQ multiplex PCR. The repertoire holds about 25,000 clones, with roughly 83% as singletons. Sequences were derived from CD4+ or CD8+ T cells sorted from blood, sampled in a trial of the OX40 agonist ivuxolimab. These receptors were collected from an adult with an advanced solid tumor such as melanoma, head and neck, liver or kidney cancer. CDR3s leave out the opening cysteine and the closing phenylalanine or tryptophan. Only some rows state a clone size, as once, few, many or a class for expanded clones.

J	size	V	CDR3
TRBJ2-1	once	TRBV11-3	ASSLGGGEQF
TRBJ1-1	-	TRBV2	ARGPGWTEAF
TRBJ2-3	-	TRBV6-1	AIYREADTQY
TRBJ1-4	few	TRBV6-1	ASSESGLSAREKLF
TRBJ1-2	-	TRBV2	ASSERESVDGYT
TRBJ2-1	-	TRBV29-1	SATALAGSYNEQF
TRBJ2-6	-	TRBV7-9	ASSAVAGANVLT
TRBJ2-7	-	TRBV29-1	SVGTGRWVYEQY
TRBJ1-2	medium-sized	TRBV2	ASIRDDYGYT
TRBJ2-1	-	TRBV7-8	ASSRRGLAGNYNEQF
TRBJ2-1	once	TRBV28	AIQRQTGTEQF
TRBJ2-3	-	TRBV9	ASSGGTSGGATDTQY
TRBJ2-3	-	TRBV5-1	ASSLGNPGLPNTDTQY
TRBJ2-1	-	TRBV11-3	ASSSRDSSYNEQF
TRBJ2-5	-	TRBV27	ASRPTDRPQETQY
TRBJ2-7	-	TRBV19	ASSSGRGYEQY
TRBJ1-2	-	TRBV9	ASSPPTSSNYGYT
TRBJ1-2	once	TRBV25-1	ASSVGTGDGYT
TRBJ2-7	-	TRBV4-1	ASSQARREDEQY
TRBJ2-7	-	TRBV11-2	ASSLPRRTGVYEQY